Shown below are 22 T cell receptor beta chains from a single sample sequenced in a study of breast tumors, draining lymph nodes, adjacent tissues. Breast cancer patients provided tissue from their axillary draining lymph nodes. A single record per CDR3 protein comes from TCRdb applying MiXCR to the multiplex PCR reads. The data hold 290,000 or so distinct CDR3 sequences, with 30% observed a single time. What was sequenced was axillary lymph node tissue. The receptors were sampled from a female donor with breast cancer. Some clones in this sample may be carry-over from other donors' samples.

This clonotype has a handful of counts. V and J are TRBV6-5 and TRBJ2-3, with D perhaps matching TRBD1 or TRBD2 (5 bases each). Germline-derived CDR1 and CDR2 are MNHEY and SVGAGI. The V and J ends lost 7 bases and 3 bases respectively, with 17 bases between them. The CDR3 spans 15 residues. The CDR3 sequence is CASTRDVGTTDTQYF. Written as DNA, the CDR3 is TGTGCCAGCACCAGAGATGTCGGGACGACAGATACGCAGTATTTT.

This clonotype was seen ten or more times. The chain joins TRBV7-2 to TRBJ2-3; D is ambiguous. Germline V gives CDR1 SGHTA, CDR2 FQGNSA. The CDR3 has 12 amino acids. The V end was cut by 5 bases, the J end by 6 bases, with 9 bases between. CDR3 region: CASSPFRDTQYF. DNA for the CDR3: TGTGCCAGCAGCCCCTTTCGGGATACGCAGTATTTT.

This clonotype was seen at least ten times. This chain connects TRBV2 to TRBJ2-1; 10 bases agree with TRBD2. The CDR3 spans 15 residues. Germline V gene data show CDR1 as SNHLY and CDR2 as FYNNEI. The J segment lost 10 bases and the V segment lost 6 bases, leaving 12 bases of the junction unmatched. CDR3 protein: CASRRGTSEGREQFF. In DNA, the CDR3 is TGTGCCAGCAGACGCGGGACTAGCGAGGGGAGGGAGCAGTTCTTC.

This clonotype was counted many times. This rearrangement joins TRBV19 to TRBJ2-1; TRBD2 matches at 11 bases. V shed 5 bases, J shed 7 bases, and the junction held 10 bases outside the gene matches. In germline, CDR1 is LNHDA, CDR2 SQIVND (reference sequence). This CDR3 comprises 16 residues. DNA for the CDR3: TGTGCCAGTAGTGCGTTAGCGGGAGGGCCGATGAATGAGCAGTTCTTC. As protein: CASSALAGGPMNEQFF.

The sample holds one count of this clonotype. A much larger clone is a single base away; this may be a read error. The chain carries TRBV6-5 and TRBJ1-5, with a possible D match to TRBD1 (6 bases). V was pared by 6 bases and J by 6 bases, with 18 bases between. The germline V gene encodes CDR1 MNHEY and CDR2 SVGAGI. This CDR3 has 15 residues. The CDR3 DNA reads TGTGCCAGCAGGGAAAAAGGGGGGGAAGCTCAGCCCCAGCATTTT. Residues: CASREKGGEAQPQHF.

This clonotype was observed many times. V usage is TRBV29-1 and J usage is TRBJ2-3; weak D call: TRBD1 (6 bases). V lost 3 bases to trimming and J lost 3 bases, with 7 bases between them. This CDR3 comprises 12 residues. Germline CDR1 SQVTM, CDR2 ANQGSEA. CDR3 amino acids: CSVDRGTDTQYF. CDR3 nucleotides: TGCAGCGTTGACAGGGGAACAGATACGCAGTATTTT.

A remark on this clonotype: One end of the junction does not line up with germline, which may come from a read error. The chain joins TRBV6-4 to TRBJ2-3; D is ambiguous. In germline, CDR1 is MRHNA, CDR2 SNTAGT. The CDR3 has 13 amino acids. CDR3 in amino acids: CAGSHGTQDTQYF. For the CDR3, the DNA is TGTGCCGGCAGTCACGGAACGCAGGATACGCAGTATTTT.

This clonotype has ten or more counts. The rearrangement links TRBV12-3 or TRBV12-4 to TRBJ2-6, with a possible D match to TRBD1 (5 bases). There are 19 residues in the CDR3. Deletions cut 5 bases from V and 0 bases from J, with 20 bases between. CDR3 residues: CASSNPTRERLSGANVLTF. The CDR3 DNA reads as TGTGCCAGCAGTAACCCAACCAGGGAAAGACTCTCTGGGGCCAACGTCCTGACTTTC.

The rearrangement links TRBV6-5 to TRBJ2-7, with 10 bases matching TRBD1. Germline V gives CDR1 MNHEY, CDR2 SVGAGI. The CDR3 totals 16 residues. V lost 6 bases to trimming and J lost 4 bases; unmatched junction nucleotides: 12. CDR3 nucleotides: TGTGCCAGCAGACCCGGACAGGGGGATGCGTGGTACGAGCAGTACTTC. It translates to CASRPGQGDAWYEQYF.

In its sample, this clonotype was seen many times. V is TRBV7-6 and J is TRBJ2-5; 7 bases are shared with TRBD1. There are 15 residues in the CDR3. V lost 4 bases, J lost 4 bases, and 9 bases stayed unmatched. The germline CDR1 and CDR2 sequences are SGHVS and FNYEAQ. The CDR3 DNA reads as TGTGCCAGCAGCTCCGGAACCAACAGGGGAGAGACCCAGTACTTC. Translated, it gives CASSSGTNRGETQYF.

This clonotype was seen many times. In nucleotides, the CDR3 is TGCGCCAGCAGCTCGGACCGACAGTCTTTCTCTGGAAACACCATATATTTT. The encoded protein is CASSSDRQSFSGNTIYF. The V and J genes are TRBV5-1 and TRBJ1-3, with a tentative D call TRBD1 (5 bases). Germline lookup yields CDR1 SGHRS and CDR2 YFSETQ. CDR3 length: 17 residues. V gave up 3 bases and J gave up 0 bases, with 16 bases separating them.

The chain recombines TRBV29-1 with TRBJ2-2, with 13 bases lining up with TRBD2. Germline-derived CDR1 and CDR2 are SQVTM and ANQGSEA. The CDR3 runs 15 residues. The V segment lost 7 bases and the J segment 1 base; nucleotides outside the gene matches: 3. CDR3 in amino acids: CSGRTSGGNTGELFF. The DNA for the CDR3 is TGCAGCGGCCGGACTAGCGGGGGGAACACCGGGGAGCTGTTTTTT.

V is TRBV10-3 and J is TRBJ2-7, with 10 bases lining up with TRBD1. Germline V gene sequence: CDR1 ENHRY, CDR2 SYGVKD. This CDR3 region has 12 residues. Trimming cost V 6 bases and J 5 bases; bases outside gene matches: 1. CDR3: CAIRTGGNEQYF. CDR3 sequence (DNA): TGTGCCATCAGGACAGGGGGCAACGAGCAGTACTTC.

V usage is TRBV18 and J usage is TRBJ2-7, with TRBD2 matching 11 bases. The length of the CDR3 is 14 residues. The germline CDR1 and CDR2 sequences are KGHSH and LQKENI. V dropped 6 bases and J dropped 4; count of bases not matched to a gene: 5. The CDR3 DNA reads TGTGCCAGCTCCGCGACTAGCGGGAATTACGAGCAGTACTTC. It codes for CASSATSGNYEQYF.

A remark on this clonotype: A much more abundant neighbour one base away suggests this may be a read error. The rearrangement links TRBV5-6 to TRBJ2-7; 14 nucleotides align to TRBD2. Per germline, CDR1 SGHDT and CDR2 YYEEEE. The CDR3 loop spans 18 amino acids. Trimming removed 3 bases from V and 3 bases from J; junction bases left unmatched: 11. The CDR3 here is CASSYRGLAGGSNYEQYF. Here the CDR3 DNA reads TGTGCCAGCAGCTACAGAGGACTAGCGGGAGGATCTAACTACGAGCAGTACTTC.

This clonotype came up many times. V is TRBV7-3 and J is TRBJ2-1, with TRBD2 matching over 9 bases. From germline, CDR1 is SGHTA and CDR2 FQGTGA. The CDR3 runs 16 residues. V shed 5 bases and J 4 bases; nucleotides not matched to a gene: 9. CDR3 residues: CASSLRAGGSYNEQFF. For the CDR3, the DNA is TGTGCCAGCAGCCTACGAGCGGGAGGATCTTACAATGAGCAGTTCTTC.

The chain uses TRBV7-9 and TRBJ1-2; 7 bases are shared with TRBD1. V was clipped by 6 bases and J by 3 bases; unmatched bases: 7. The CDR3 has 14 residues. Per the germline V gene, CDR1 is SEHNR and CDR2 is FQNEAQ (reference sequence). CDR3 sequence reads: CASRPAGQHYGYTF. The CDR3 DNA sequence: TGTGCCAGCAGGCCAGCGGGACAGCACTATGGCTACACCTTC.

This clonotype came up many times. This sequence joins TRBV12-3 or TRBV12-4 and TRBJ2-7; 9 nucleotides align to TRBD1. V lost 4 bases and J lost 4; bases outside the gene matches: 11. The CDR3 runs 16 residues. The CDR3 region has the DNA TGTGCCAGCAGTTCGACGGGACAGGGTTGGTGGTACGAGCAGTACTTC. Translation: CASSSTGQGWWYEQYF.

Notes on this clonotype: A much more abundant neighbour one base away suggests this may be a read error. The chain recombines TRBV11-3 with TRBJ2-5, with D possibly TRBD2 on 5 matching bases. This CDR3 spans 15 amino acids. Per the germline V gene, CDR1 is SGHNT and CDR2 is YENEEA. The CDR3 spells CARSLRSWGEETQYF. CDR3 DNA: TGTGCCCGCAGCCTCCGGAGCTGGGGAGAAGAGACCCAGTACTTC.

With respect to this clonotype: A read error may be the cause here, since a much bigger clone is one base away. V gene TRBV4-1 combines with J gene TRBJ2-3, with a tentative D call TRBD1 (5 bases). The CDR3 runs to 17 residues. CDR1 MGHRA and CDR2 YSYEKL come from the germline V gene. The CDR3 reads CASSQDLTAYFADAQYF. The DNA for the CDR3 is TGCGCCAGCAGCCAAGATTTGACAGCTTATTTCGCAGATGCGCAGTATTTT.

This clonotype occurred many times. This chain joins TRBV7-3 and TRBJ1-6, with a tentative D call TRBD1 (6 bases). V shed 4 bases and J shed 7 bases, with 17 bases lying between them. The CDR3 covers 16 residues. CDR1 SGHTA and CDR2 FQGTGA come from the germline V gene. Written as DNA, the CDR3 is TGTGCCAGCAGCTCGCGCGGCAGGGGAGGGAATTCACCCCTCCACTTT. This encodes CASSSRGRGGNSPLHF.

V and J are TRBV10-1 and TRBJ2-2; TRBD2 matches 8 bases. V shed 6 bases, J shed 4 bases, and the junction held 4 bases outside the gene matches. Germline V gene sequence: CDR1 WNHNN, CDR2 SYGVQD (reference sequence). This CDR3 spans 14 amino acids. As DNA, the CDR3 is TGCGCCAGCAGCGGGGGGGGGGTCACCGGGGAGCTGTTTTTT. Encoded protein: CASSGGGVTGELFF.